The rows below give T cell receptor beta chains drawn from one sample of a study of blood T cells in healthy people across ages. TCRdb processed the 5' RACE reads anew with MiXCR; each CDR3 protein has one entry. There are 2 million or so distinct CDR3 sequences in the sample; 49% occur only once, and approximately 2.1% lies in the top ten. The sequencing input was blood. The origin of the receptors is a woman between 40 and 50 years old in good health. The CDR3 runs from the conserved cysteine through the conserved F or W. The D gene is left open where the match is weak. Clone size is stated in some rows and not others, as once, few, many or a class when expanded.

CDR3 DNA: TGTGCCAGCAGCTCGACAGGGGAAAAGCAGTACTTC; CDR3 protein: CASSSTGEKQYF; J gene: TRBJ2-5; clone size: -; D gene: TRBD1; V gene: TRBV11-2
CDR3 DNA: TGTGCCATCAGTGACCCAGGGGACAATCAGCCCCAGCATTTT; CDR3 protein: CAISDPGDNQPQHF; J gene: TRBJ1-5; clone size: -; D gene: -; V gene: TRBV10-3
CDR3 DNA: TGTGCCATCAGTGAGTCAGGGACTAGCAGAGGCGAGCAGTACTTC; CDR3 protein: CAISESGTSRGEQYF; J gene: TRBJ2-7; clone size: few; D gene: TRBD2; V gene: TRBV10-3
CDR3 DNA: TGCAGTGCACTCATTGGTGCAACCACAGATACGCAGTATTTT; CDR3 protein: CSALIGATTDTQYF; J gene: TRBJ2-3; clone size: -; D gene: -; V gene: TRBV20-1
CDR3 DNA: TGTGCTAGCAGCCGCTCACCCACCGCCTACAATGAGCAGTTCTTC; CDR3 protein: CASSRSPTAYNEQFF; J gene: TRBJ2-1; clone size: -; D gene: -; V gene: TRBV7-7
CDR3 DNA: TGCAGTGCTTCAGCGGGTATAGGGAATGAGCAGTTCTTC; CDR3 protein: CSASAGIGNEQFF; J gene: TRBJ2-1; clone size: -; D gene: -; V gene: TRBV20-1
CDR3 DNA: TGCAGTGCTGAGATTAGCGGGGCAGTGAGGACAGATACGCAGTATTTT; CDR3 protein: CSAEISGAVRTDTQYF; J gene: TRBJ2-3; clone size: -; D gene: TRBD2; V gene: TRBV20-1
CDR3 DNA: TGTGCCAGCAGTTACTTACGGGACAGGCTCTCCTACGAGCAGTACTTC; CDR3 protein: CASSYLRDRLSYEQYF; J gene: TRBJ2-7; clone size: -; D gene: TRBD1; V gene: TRBV6-6
CDR3 DNA: TGTGCCACCAGTGGGCTAGCGGGGAACGCAGATACGCAGTATTTT; CDR3 protein: CATSGLAGNADTQYF; J gene: TRBJ2-3; clone size: few; D gene: TRBD2; V gene: TRBV24-1
CDR3 DNA: TGCGCCAGCAGCTTGGGAACCAACGTCCTGACTTTC; CDR3 protein: CASSLGTNVLTF; J gene: TRBJ2-6; clone size: few; D gene: -; V gene: TRBV5-1
CDR3 DNA: TGTGCCAGCAGCGACATTCCCGAGCAGTTCTTC; CDR3 protein: CASSDIPEQFF; J gene: TRBJ2-1; clone size: once; D gene: -; V gene: TRBV6-5
CDR3 DNA: TGCAGTGCTTTGGACAGGCCAACCTACGAGCAGTACTTC; CDR3 protein: CSALDRPTYEQYF; J gene: TRBJ2-7; clone size: few; D gene: TRBD1; V gene: TRBV20-1
CDR3 DNA: TGTACCAGCAGAGACCCGGGGCCCCAGAATAAGCAGTACTTC; CDR3 protein: CTSRDPGPQNKQYF; J gene: TRBJ2-7; clone size: -; D gene: -; V gene: TRBV6-2/TRBV6-3
CDR3 DNA: TGTGCCAGCAGTTCCCTAGCGCGGGCCTACGAGCAGTACTTC; CDR3 protein: CASSSLARAYEQYF; J gene: TRBJ2-7; clone size: -; D gene: -; V gene: TRBV28
CDR3 DNA: TGTGCCAGCTCACGACGAGCGGATTGGACCTACAATGAGCAGTTCTTC; CDR3 protein: CASSRRADWTYNEQFF; J gene: TRBJ2-1; clone size: -; D gene: -; V gene: TRBV18
CDR3 DNA: TGTGCCAGCAGCTCCCCCGGACTAGCGGGGGGTTCCTACAATGAGCAGTTCTTC; CDR3 protein: CASSSPGLAGGSYNEQFF; J gene: TRBJ2-1; clone size: once; D gene: TRBD2; V gene: TRBV5-6
CDR3 DNA: TGCAGTGCTAGAGGGATTGAGCAGTTCTTC; CDR3 protein: CSARGIEQFF; J gene: TRBJ2-1; clone size: -; D gene: -; V gene: TRBV20-1
CDR3 DNA: TGTGCCAGCAGTTTGTGGACAGGGGCCTACGCGCAGTACTTC; CDR3 protein: CASSLWTGAYAQYF; J gene: TRBJ2-4; clone size: -; D gene: TRBD1; V gene: TRBV27
CDR3 DNA: TGTGCCAGCAGCTTAGCGCTCGTGCTGAGCTCCTACAATGAGCAGTTCTTC; CDR3 protein: CASSLALVLSSYNEQFF; J gene: TRBJ2-1; clone size: -; D gene: -; V gene: TRBV7-2
CDR3 DNA: TGTGCCAGCAGCCCAATCCCCGGGACTAGCGGGACGGGCCAAGAGACCCAGTACTTC; CDR3 protein: CASSPIPGTSGTGQETQYF; J gene: TRBJ2-5; clone size: many; D gene: TRBD2; V gene: TRBV28
CDR3 DNA: TGTGCCACCAGCAGAGATTGGAATTCACCCCTCCACTTT; CDR3 protein: CATSRDWNSPLHF; J gene: TRBJ1-6; clone size: -; D gene: -; V gene: TRBV15
CDR3 DNA: TGTGCCAGCAGCGTAGCCAACCGGGGCGGGGGGACGGAGAATGAGCAGTTCTTC; CDR3 protein: CASSVANRGGGTENEQFF; J gene: TRBJ2-1; clone size: few; D gene: TRBD2; V gene: TRBV9
CDR3 DNA: TGCGCCAGCAGCCAAGATCCGACGACGGTACCCTACGAGCAGTACTTC; CDR3 protein: CASSQDPTTVPYEQYF; J gene: TRBJ2-7; clone size: once; D gene: -; V gene: TRBV4-1
CDR3 DNA: TGTGCCAGTAGTATAGGAAGATCAGGGCAGACCCAGTACTTC; CDR3 protein: CASSIGRSGQTQYF; J gene: TRBJ2-5; clone size: few; D gene: -; V gene: TRBV19
CDR3 DNA: TGTGCCAGCAGCTTCGGACAGAAACAAGAGACCCAGTACTTC; CDR3 protein: CASSFGQKQETQYF; J gene: TRBJ2-5; clone size: few; D gene: -; V gene: TRBV7-2
CDR3 DNA: TGCGCCAGCAAACGTGGGCAGGGAAACAATGAGCAGTTCTTC; CDR3 protein: CASKRGQGNNEQFF; J gene: TRBJ2-1; clone size: -; D gene: -; V gene: TRBV5-1
CDR3 DNA: TGTGCCAGCAGCCAATTGCGGACCGCAGATACGCAGTATTTT; CDR3 protein: CASSQLRTADTQYF; J gene: TRBJ2-3; clone size: few; D gene: -; V gene: TRBV16
CDR3 DNA: TGTGCCAGCACTGAAGGGGGGGCTAACGCGAATGAGCAGTTCTTC; CDR3 protein: CASTEGGANANEQFF; J gene: TRBJ2-1; clone size: -; D gene: -; V gene: TRBV27
CDR3 DNA: TGTGCCAGCAGTGCTAGGTCAGCAAGGGGTTATGGCTACACCTTC; CDR3 protein: CASSARSARGYGYTF; J gene: TRBJ1-2; clone size: -; D gene: -; V gene: TRBV2
CDR3 DNA: TGCGCCAGCAACCGGAATAGCGGGGGGGAGCAGTTCTTC; CDR3 protein: CASNRNSGGEQFF; J gene: TRBJ2-1; clone size: -; D gene: TRBD2; V gene: TRBV5-1
CDR3 DNA: TGCGCCAGCAGCTCGAATCGGATCATAGGGGCCTCTGGCTACACCTTC; CDR3 protein: CASSSNRIIGASGYTF; J gene: TRBJ1-2; clone size: few; D gene: -; V gene: TRBV5-1
CDR3 DNA: TGTGCCAGCAGTTTCAAGGGGGGGGCCAAAAACATTCAGTACTTC; CDR3 protein: CASSFKGGAKNIQYF; J gene: TRBJ2-4; clone size: -; D gene: -; V gene: TRBV12-3/TRBV12-4
CDR3 DNA: TGTGCCAGCAGCTTAGCCCTAATGGGGGCCCTAGCCAAAAACATTCAGTACTTC; CDR3 protein: CASSLALMGALAKNIQYF; J gene: TRBJ2-4; clone size: -; D gene: -; V gene: TRBV7-2
CDR3 DNA: TGCAGCGTTCTTGTTGGGGAGGCTCGGGCTTTCTTT; CDR3 protein: CSVLVGEARAFF; J gene: TRBJ1-1; clone size: once; D gene: -; V gene: TRBV29-1
CDR3 DNA: TGTGCCGGCAGCCAAGACCGTGGGCAGTTCTTC; CDR3 protein: CAGSQDRGQFF; J gene: TRBJ2-1; clone size: -; D gene: -; V gene: TRBV3-1
CDR3 DNA: TGTGCCATCAGTGAGGGGGGCTCCTACGAGCAGTACTTC; CDR3 protein: CAISEGGSYEQYF; J gene: TRBJ2-7; clone size: -; D gene: -; V gene: TRBV10-3
CDR3 DNA: TGCAGCGTTGAACAAGACGTTCAAGAGACCCAGTACTTC; CDR3 protein: CSVEQDVQETQYF; J gene: TRBJ2-5; clone size: few; D gene: -; V gene: TRBV29-1
CDR3 DNA: TGCGCCAGCAGCCACCCCCGCGGGACAGGGGAAGCTGGCTACACCTTC; CDR3 protein: CASSHPRGTGEAGYTF; J gene: TRBJ1-2; clone size: -; D gene: TRBD1; V gene: TRBV5-1
CDR3 DNA: TGTGCCAGCAGGGGCCTGGGCGATCGCTATGAAAAACTGTTTTTT; CDR3 protein: CASRGLGDRYEKLFF; J gene: TRBJ1-4; clone size: few; D gene: -; V gene: TRBV2
CDR3 DNA: TGTGCCAGCAGCACATTTAGAGGGGGTCCGGGACAGGGTACTAACTATGGCTACACCTTC; CDR3 protein: CASSTFRGGPGQGTNYGYTF; J gene: TRBJ1-2; clone size: -; D gene: TRBD1; V gene: TRBV7-8
CDR3 DNA: TGTGCCAGCGGCCACCGACAGGGGAGTCTCTCCGAGCAGTACTTC; CDR3 protein: CASGHRQGSLSEQYF; J gene: TRBJ2-7; clone size: -; D gene: TRBD1; V gene: TRBV7-2
CDR3 DNA: TGTGCCAGCAGCGTAGAGGCAGGACAAGAGACCCAGTACTTC; CDR3 protein: CASSVEAGQETQYF; J gene: TRBJ2-5; clone size: many; D gene: -; V gene: TRBV9